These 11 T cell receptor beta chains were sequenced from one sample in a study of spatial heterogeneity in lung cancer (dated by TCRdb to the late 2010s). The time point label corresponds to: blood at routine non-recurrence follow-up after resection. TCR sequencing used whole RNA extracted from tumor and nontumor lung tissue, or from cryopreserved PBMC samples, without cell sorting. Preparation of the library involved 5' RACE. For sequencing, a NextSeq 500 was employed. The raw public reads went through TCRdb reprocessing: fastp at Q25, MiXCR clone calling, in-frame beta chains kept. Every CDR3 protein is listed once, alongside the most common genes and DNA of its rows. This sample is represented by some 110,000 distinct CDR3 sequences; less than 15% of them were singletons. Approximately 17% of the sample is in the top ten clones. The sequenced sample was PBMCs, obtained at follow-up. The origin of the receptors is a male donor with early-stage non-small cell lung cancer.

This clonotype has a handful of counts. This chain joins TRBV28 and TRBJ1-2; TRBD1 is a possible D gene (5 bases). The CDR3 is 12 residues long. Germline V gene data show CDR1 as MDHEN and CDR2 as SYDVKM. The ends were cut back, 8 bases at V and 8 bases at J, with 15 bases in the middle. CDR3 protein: CASSRAQGGYTF. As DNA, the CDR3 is TGTGCCAGCTCGAGGGCCCAGGGAGGCTACACCTTC.

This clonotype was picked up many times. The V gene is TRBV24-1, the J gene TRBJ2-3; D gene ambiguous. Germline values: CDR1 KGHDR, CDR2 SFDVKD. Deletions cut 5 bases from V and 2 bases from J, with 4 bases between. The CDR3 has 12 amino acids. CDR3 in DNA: TGTGCCACCAGTGGCCTCACAGATACGCAGTATTTT. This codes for CATSGLTDTQYF.

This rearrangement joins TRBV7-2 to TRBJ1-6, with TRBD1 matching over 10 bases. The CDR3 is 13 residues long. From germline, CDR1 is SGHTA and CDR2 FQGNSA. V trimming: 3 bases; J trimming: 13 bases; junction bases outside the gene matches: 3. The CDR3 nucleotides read TGTGCCAGCAGCTTGGGACAGGGGATCCCCCTCCACTTT. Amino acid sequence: CASSLGQGIPLHF.

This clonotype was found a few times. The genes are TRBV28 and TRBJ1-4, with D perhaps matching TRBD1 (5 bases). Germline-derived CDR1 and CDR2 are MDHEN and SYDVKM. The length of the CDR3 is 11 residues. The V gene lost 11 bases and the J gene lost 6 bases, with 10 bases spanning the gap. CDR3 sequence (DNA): TGTGCCGTGAGAGGGGATGAAAAACTGTTTTTT. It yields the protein CAVRGDEKLFF.

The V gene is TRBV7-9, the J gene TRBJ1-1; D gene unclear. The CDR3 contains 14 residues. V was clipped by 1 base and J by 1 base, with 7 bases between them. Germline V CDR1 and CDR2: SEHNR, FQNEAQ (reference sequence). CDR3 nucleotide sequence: TGTGCCAGCAGCTTAGTGGGCAGGAACACTGAAGCTTTCTTT. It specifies CASSLVGRNTEAFF.

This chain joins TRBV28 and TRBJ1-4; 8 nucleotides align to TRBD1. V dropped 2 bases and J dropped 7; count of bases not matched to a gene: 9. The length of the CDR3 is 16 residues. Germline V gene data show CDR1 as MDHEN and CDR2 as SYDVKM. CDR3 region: CASSLDRGGLSEKLFF. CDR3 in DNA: TGTGCCAGCAGTTTAGACAGGGGAGGGCTAAGTGAAAAACTGTTTTTT.

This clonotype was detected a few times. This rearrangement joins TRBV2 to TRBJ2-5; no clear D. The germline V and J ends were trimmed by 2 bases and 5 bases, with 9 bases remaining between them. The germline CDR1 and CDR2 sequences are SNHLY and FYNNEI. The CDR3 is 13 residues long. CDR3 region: CASSELADETQYF. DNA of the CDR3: TGTGCCAGCAGTGAATTGGCAGACGAGACCCAGTACTTC.

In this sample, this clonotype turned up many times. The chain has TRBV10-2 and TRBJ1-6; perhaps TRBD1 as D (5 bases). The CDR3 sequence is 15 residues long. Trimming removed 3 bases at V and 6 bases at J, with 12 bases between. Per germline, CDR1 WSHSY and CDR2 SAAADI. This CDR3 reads CASSDGGGSNSPLHF. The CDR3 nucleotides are TGCGCCAGCAGTGATGGGGGGGGTAGTAATTCACCCCTCCACTTT.

CDR3 amino acids: CASSEGKVNTEAFF. The CDR3 DNA reads as TGTGCCAGCAGTGAGGGGAAGGTGAACACTGAAGCTTTCTTT. This chain links TRBV2 with TRBJ1-1; D is undetermined. This CDR3 has 14 residues. The germline CDR1 and CDR2 sequences are SNHLY and FYNNEI. Trimming cost V 3 bases and J 0 bases, with 8 bases left between them.

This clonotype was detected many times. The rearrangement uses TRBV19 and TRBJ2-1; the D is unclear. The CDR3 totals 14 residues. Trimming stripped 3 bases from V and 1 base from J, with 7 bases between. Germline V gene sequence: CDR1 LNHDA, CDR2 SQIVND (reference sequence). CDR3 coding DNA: TGTGCCAGTAGTATTGGTCTTTCCTACAATGAGCAGTTCTTC. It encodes CASSIGLSYNEQFF.

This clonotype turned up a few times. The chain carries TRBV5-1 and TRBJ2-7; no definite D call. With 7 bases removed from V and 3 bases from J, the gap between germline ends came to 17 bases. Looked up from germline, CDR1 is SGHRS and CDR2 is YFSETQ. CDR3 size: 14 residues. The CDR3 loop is CASAPPPPYYEQYF. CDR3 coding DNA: TGCGCCAGCGCCCCCCCTCCCCCATACTACGAGCAGTACTTC.